This T cell receptor (beta chain) came from a study of regulatory T cells in long-lasting Graves disease. As for time point: newly diagnosed GD, antithyroid drugs for less than 3 months. Extracted PBMC RNA gave rise to the TCR library. This CDR3 contains 15 residues. CDR1 is SGDLS, CDR2 YYNGEE, per germline. The trim removed 1 base at V and 4 bases at J, leaving 8 bases unmatched. Arm-PCR of CDR3 regions and iRepertoire HTBI primers were the basis on which TCR beta libraries were built. MiXCR, run by TCRdb on the multiplex PCR reads, gives a single entry per CDR3 protein. The sample shows 350,000 to 550,000 distinct CDR3 sequences, around 13% of them seen only once. Another study also made use of these data, one on T cells in Graves' hyperthyroidism and ophthalmopathy.

The chain has TRBV9 and TRBJ2-7, with 7 bases fitting TRBD1. The receptor's source is a woman aged 45-65 years with Graves disease. Sample: peripheral blood mononuclear cells (PBMCs), taken at new diagnosis, from a patient treated with antithyroid drugs. CDR3 region: CASSVSWDRSYEQYF. CDR3 DNA sequence: TGTGCCAGCAGCGTAAGTTGGGACAGAAGTTACGAGCAGTACTTC. The full variable domain, in which reference TRBV9 and TRBJ2-7 provide the parts outside the CDR3, is DSGVTQTPKHLITATGQRVTLRCSPRSGDLSVYWYQQSLDQGLQFLIQYYNGEERAKGNILERFSAQQFPDLHSELNLSSLELGDSALYFCASSVSWDRSYEQYFGPGTRLTVT.